The present T cell receptor beta chain was sequenced within a study of human T cells and chemical hapten exposure. This clonotype was picked up many times. TCRdb independently ran MiXCR on the RACE reads; one entry per CDR3 protein. The sample yields some 36,000 distinct CDR3 sequences, 7.6% seen once. Described time point: pre-sensitization, week 0. As for treatment: therapeutic diphenylcyclopropenone sensitization with weekly scalp DPC. Sample donors consisted of patients with alopecia, aged 18 to 70 years, who were suitable for DPC. V was trimmed by 3 bases and J by 2 bases, leaving 8 bases between them. The CDR3 has 14 residues.

This clonotype was obtained from a woman in her forties or fifties with alopecia areata. Some clones in this sample may be carry-over from other donors' samples. This chain connects TRBV12-3 or TRBV12-4 to TRBJ1-3; D call uncertain. The sample in question was whole blood, obtained in connection with sensitization to the hapten diphenylcyclopropenone (DPC). Written as DNA, the CDR3 is TGTGCCAGCAGTTTGCTCAGCCCTGGAAACACCATATATTTT. This sequence encodes CASSLLSPGNTIYF.